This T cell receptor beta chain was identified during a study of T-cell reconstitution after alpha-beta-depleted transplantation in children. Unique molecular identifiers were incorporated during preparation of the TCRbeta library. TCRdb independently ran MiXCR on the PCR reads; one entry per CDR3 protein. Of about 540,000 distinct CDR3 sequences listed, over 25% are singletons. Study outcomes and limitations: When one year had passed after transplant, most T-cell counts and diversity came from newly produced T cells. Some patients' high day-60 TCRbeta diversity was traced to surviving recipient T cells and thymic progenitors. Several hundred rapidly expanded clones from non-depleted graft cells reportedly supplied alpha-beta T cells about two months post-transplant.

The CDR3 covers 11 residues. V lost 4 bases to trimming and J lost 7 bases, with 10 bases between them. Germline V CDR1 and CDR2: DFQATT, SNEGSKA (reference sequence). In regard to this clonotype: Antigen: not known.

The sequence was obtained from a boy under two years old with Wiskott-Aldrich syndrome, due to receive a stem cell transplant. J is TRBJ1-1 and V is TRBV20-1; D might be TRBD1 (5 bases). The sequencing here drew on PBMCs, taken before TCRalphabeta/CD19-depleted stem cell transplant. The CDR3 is CSATGEGEAFF. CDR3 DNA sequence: TGCAGTGCTACGGGGGAAGGTGAAGCTTTCTTT.